The 5 T cell receptor beta chains given below trace back to one sample, sequenced in a study of cytomegalovirus exposure and HLA in healthy donors. PCR employed 60 Vbeta and 13 Jbeta primers. TCRdb's table, derived via immunoSEQ multiplex PCR, lists solely in-frame clones and lacks some. The profile shows approximately 110,000 clones, around three quarters of them singletons. The material sequenced was PBMCs. Receptors were obtained from a human donor in good health.

This clone was detected once. V is TRBV10-3 and J is TRBJ2-7; D may be TRBD1 (7 bases). Germline V gene data show CDR1 as ENHRY and CDR2 as SYGVKD. Trimming removed 11 bases from V and 5 bases from J, with 22 bases in between. The CDR3 sequence is 14 residues long. Here the CDR3 reads CAVSSDRAGHEQYF. The CDR3 DNA reads as TGTGCCGTCTCCAGTGACAGGGCGGGACACGAGCAGTACTTC.

This chain connects TRBV6-5 to TRBJ1-2, with D tentatively TRBD1 (5 bases). V was pared by 8 bases and J by 7 bases, with 23 bases between. This CDR3 has 15 amino acids. The germline CDR1 and CDR2 sequences are MNHEY and SVGAGI. The CDR3 region has the DNA TGTGCCAGCGACACTCCTGGGGCCTCACTAAGTGGCTACACCTTC. This codes for CASDTPGASLSGYTF.

The rearrangement uses TRBV10-2 and TRBJ2-7; a possible D gene is TRBD1 (6 bases). Germline V gene sequence: CDR1 WSHSY, CDR2 SAAADI. This CDR3 spans 14 amino acids. V shed 6 bases and J shed 0 bases, with 12 bases lying between them. CDR3: CASRIQGSSYEQYF. The CDR3, as DNA: TGCGCCAGCAGGATACAGGGAAGCTCCTACGAGCAGTACTTC.

This clone has just one count. The chain couples TRBV10-3 to TRBJ1-2, with TRBD1 matching 9 bases. Germline V CDR1 and CDR2: ENHRY, SYGVKD. The CDR3 is 12 amino acids. V shed 5 bases and J 10 bases; nucleotides not matched to a gene: 5. CDR3 sequence reads: CAISRDREHYTF. For the CDR3, the DNA is TGTGCCATCAGTAGGGACAGGGAACACTACACCTTC.

This chain joins TRBV5-6 and TRBJ2-3, with 11 bases fitting TRBD2. Looked up from germline, CDR1 is SGHDT and CDR2 is YYEEEE. Trimming took 4 bases from V and 3 from J; bases not matched to a gene: 4. The CDR3 length is 15 residues. As DNA, the CDR3 is TGTGCCAGCAGCACTAGCGGGAGTGAGACAGATACGCAGTATTTT. Its translation: CASSTSGSETDTQYF.